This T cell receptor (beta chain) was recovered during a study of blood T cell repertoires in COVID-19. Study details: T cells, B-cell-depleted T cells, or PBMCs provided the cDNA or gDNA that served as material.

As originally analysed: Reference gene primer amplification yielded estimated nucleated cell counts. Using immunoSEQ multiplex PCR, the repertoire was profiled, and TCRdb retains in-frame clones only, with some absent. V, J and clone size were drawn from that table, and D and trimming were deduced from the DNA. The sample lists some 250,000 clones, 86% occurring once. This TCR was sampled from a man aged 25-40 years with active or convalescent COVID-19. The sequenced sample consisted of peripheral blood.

CDR3 amino acids: CATSRAGGPFYGYTF. DNA of the CDR3: TGTGCCACCAGCAGAGCGGGAGGACCATTCTATGGCTACACCTTC. The chain uses TRBV15 and TRBJ1-2; D not resolved. CDR3 length: 15 amino acids. V lost 1 base and J lost 4, with 13 bases in between. Germline V gene data show CDR1 as LNHNV and CDR2 as YYDKDF (reference sequence).